This TCR beta chain was captured in a study of T cells in Graves' hyperthyroidism and ophthalmopathy. This CDR3 is built from 11 residues. Per germline, CDR1 MNHEY and CDR2 SVGEGT. V lost 7 bases, J lost 4 bases, and 7 bases lay in between. From RNA transcripts, TCR beta CDR3 regions were amplified. HTBI primers were employed in a first-round RT-PCR of the TCR CDR3. TCRdb re-called the multiplex PCR reads with MiXCR, one entry per CDR3 protein. The sample carries some 490,000 distinct CDR3 sequences, roughly 15% recorded once. Patients were excluded because of uncontrolled infection, other autoimmune disease, pregnancy or lactation.

V usage is TRBV6-2 or TRBV6-3 and J usage is TRBJ2-5; D uncertain. This sequence originates from a woman aged 25 to 45 with Graves' ophthalmopathy. The sample was blood. The CDR3 DNA follows: TGTGCCAGCACCTCCTTAGAGACCCAGTACTTC. Encoded protein: CASTSLETQYF.